This T cell receptor beta chain originates from a study of cytomegalovirus exposure and HLA in healthy donors (dated by TCRdb to the late 2010s). Regarding the complete study: The 666 repertoires of the first cohort and the roughly 110 validation repertoires were produced on the same platform, according to a later analysis. The study was designed to test whether signatures of past pathogen exposure could be identified by cataloging public T cell receptors. A separate validation cohort of 100 to 150 different subjects was used in addition to the roughly 720-subject first cohort. To predict cytomegalovirus infection status, the study combined high-throughput TCR immunosequencing, statistical association of individual TCRs with disease status, and machine learning.

Donors formed part of the validation cohort, which comprised some 120 subjects and was distinct from the first cohort of several hundred subjects. With regard to this clone: This receptor's antigen is unknown. No much larger clone is present one base from it, and per-base qualities are unavailable.

Preparation of the library involved the immunoSEQ multiplex PCR assay. Concerning the study's data processing: A statistical classification framework was built to diagnose cytomegalovirus status from the catalog of TCR beta chain sequences. What TCRdb holds here is the immuneACCESS table cut down to in-frame rearrangements. Part of the clones is not present; checked against another copy, under half of the missing clones reflect an unresolved V gene, and the others are unexplained. That table supplies the V and J calls and clone size; D and trimming were determined from the DNA. This sample lists about 250,000 clones; about 90% were detected once. The ten largest clones represent more than 10% of the sample. From the germline V gene, CDR1 is MGHRA and CDR2 is YSYEKL. V is pared back by 1 base and J by 7 bases, with 16 bases lying between the germline termini. From its cysteine to its phenylalanine, the CDR3 spans 15 amino acids. Only CDR3 DNA is held: 45 bases, read in frame from base 1.

Broader findings and caveats from the paper: A few of the identified cytomegalovirus-associated TCR beta chains were confirmed in vitro to be specific for cytomegalovirus antigens. Of the cluster scores, 85% to 95% were above 0 in a later analysis, which found that TCRs clustered in the first cohort also tended to co-occur in the 120 validation repertoires. The validation cohort had no HLA typing available for a later analysis, so co-occurrence within that cohort was assessed over all 120 or so repertoires. While some public TCRs were present in many individuals, most TCR sequences turned up only very rarely across donors. In the study, 164 TCR beta chains were listed as associated with cytomegalovirus. In both the original and validation cohorts, the classifier was reported to diagnose cytomegalovirus status with high specificity and sensitivity. The authors suggested that the approach could potentially be extended to other disease states and immunological phenotypes.

The sequence was collected from a man aged 18 to 30 in good health and CMV-seropositive. This sequence uses TRBV4-1 and TRBJ1-1, with a tentative D gene TRBD1 over 5 matching bases. Sequencing was carried out using PBMCs. CDR3 loop: CASSQALTGAGEAFF. In nucleotides, the sequence is TGCGCCAGCAGCCAAGCTCTCACAGGAGCGGGTGAAGCTTTCTTT.